The sequence of this T cell receptor (beta chain) was determined in a study of tissue T cells after allogeneic stem cell transplantation. Findings and limits, study-wide: Few T cell clones were shared across patients, but motif clusters showed tissue-specific shared signatures.

The table lists this clone with a few counts. The antigen remains undetermined. Gene names follow the mouse nomenclature. Coverage ceases 1 residue before the CDR3 finishes, and the germline J gene fills in the end. This sample's time point: mouse harvest day 7 after allogeneic transplant. Each mouse received 10^7 T-cell-depleted marrow cells plus 10^6 splenic CD5+ T cells by tail vein. Germline V lookup: CDR1 KGHTA, CDR2 FQNQQP. CDR3 length equals 15 residues. Data came from immunoSEQ multiplex PCR; TCRdb stores just in-frame clones and leaves some out. The table lists roughly 9,000 clones, approximately 50% of them singletons.

Sequenced input: gut tissue. The TCR was taken from a female BALB/c mouse given C57BL/6 T cells with graft-versus-host disease after an allogeneic hematopoietic cell transplant. The chain couples TRBV23 to TRBJ2-1; the table's D call of TRBD2 was not tested on the DNA. The CDR3 sequence: CSSSQDWGPYAEQFF. The DNA read from the CDR3 is TGCTCCAGCAGTCAAGACTGGGGGCCCTATGCTGAGCAGTTC.